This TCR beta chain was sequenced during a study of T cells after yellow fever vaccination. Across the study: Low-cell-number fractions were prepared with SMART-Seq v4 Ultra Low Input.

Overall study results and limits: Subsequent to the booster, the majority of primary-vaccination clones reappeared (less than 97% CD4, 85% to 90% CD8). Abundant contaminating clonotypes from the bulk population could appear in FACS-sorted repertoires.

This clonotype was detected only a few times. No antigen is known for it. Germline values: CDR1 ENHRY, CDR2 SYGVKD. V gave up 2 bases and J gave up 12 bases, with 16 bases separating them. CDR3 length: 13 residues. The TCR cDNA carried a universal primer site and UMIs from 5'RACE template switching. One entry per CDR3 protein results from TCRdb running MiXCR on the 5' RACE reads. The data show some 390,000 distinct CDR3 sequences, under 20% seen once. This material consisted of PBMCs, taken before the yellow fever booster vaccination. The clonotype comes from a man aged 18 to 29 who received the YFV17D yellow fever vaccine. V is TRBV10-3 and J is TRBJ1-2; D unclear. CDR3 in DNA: TGTGCCATCAGTGAGGCCGGGATTCCTGCCGACACCTTC. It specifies CAISEAGIPADTF.